The clone carrying this T cell receptor beta chain was detected only once. This record belongs to a study of blood T cell repertoires in COVID-19. Assay: immunoSEQ multiplex PCR; the TCRdb copy retains only in-frame clones and omits some. The sample lists about 200,000 clones, 75% to 90% occurring once. This CDR3 comprises 15 residues. Germline V CDR1 and CDR2: SGHNT, YYREEE (reference sequence). Trimming took off 3 bases at V and 2 bases at J, with 14 bases between the two ends. Specimen: peripheral blood. The clonotype originates from a young man who had recovered from COVID-19. V is TRBV5-4 and J is TRBJ2-5, with D unresolved. The CDR3 reads CASSYFFTTQETQYF. The CDR3 nucleotides read TGTGCCAGCAGCTACTTTTTCACGACACAAGAGACCCAGTACTTC.